These 28 T cell receptor beta chains share one sample of origin, sequenced in a study of T cells in Graves' hyperthyroidism and ophthalmopathy. RNA transcripts gave rise to amplified TCR beta CDR3 regions. Researchers ran a first-round RT-PCR on the TCR CDR3 using the HTBI primer set. TCRdb fed the multiplex PCR reads into MiXCR, producing one record per CDR3 protein. The data show about 560,000 distinct CDR3 sequences, just over 45% seen once. The sequencing sample was made of peripheral blood or thyroid tissue (not recorded which). The source of these receptors is a young woman with Graves' hyperthyroidism.

The V call is TRBV25-1, the J call TRBJ1-2; D ambiguous. There are 15 residues in the CDR3. Germline-derived CDR1 and CDR2 are MGHDK and SYGVNS. The germline V and J ends were trimmed by 5 bases and 4 bases, with 17 bases remaining between them. The CDR3 loop is CASSLYGVRSYGYTF. As DNA, the CDR3 is TGTGCCAGCAGTTTATACGGGGTTCGTAGCTATGGCTACACCTTC.

The rearrangement uses TRBV4-2 and TRBJ1-4; possibly TRBD1 for D (6 bases). The germline CDR1 and CDR2 sequences are LGHNA and YNFKEQ. CDR3 size: 14 residues. The germline V and J ends were trimmed by 8 bases and 1 base, with 11 bases remaining between them. In DNA, the CDR3 is TGTGCCAGCGACAAACAGGGAACTAATGAAAAACTGTTTTTT. Translating gives CASDKQGTNEKLFF.

This chain connects TRBV24-1 to TRBJ1-1; 8 positions agree with TRBD1. CDR1 is KGHDR, CDR2 SFDVKD, per germline. With V trimmed by 6 bases and J by 9 bases, 2 bases remained unmatched. The CDR3 is 11 amino acids. The CDR3 protein is CATSWTGKAFF. The CDR3 DNA sequence: TGTGCCACCAGTTGGACAGGGAAAGCTTTCTTT.

In DNA form, the CDR3 reads TGTGCCAGTAGCGGGACTAGCGGGGACTACGAGCAGTACTTC. Translation gives CASSGTSGDYEQYF. The J gene is TRBJ2-7, the V gene TRBV19, with 13 bases aligning to TRBD2. CDR1 and CDR2 from the germline V gene are LNHDA and SQIVND (reference sequence). V gave up 6 bases and J gave up 3 bases; unmatched junction bases: 2. CDR3 length: 14 residues.

This clonotype was detected ten times or more. Relative to the germline gene, one junction end is altered; a read error may explain this. V usage is TRBV5-1 and J usage is TRBJ1-4; D gene unclear. Germline V lookup: CDR1 SGHRS, CDR2 YFSETQ. This CDR3 comprises 12 residues. CDR3 nucleotides: TGTGCCAGCAGCTTGGGGAATGAAAAACTGTTTTTT. Translation: CASSLGNEKLFF.

V is TRBV10-3 and J is TRBJ1-1; the D is unclear. V was pared by 4 bases and J by 5 bases, with 11 bases between. The length of the CDR3 is 13 residues. The germline V gene encodes CDR1 ENHRY and CDR2 SYGVKD. The CDR3 sequence: CAISGAPWTEAFF. CDR3 bases: TGTGCCATCAGTGGGGCACCCTGGACTGAAGCTTTCTTT.

Remarks on this clonotype: This may arise from a read error, as a much more abundant clone is one base away. The CDR3 protein is CAITGTGDSGNTIYF. For the CDR3, the DNA is TGTGCCATCACTGGAACAGGGGACTCTGGAAACACCATATATTTT. The chain joins TRBV10-3 to TRBJ1-3; TRBD1 aligns across 7 bases. This CDR3 is built from 15 residues. The germline V gene has CDR1 ENHRY and CDR2 SYGVKD. V was clipped by 7 bases and J by 0 bases; unmatched bases: 6.

For the CDR3, the DNA is TGTGCCATCAGTGGGTCGACTGAGACATACGAGCAGTACTTC. Residues: CAISGSTETYEQYF. The rearrangement links TRBV19 to TRBJ2-7; no firm D call. V dropped 10 bases and J dropped 4 bases, with 20 bases sitting between them. The length of the CDR3 is 14 residues. The germline V gene encodes CDR1 LNHDA and CDR2 SQIVND (reference sequence).

Comment on this clonotype: Here the CDR3 omits its conserved ending phenylalanine or tryptophan, so a read error is the likely source. The DNA is omitted, as the CDR3 cannot be located on it reliably, and the CDR3 follows TCRdb's listing. The chain is built from TRBV2 and TRBJ1-3; TRBD1, the D gene given by the table, was not confirmed from the DNA. The CDR3 has 8 amino acids, counting both end residues. The germline gives CDR1 SNHLY, CDR2 FYNNEI. The CDR3 loop is CASSEPWT.

A few counts support this clonotype. V gene TRBV7-3 combines with J gene TRBJ2-5; 8 bases fit TRBD1. CDR1 and CDR2 (germline): SGHTA, FQGTGA. With 1 base clipped from V and 2 bases from J, the junction kept 9 bases outside the gene matches. The CDR3 runs to 17 residues. CDR3 DNA: TGTGCCAGCAGCTTAATCGGTAGGGGACAGGAGCAAGAGACCCAGTACTTC. Its translation: CASSLIGRGQEQETQYF.

The chain uses TRBV19 and TRBJ2-7; TRBD1 agrees at 8 bases. The CDR3 covers 14 residues. The germline CDR1 and CDR2 sequences are LNHDA and SQIVND (reference sequence). Germline trimming cut 3 bases from V and 3 bases from J; bases unmatched to any gene: 4. The CDR3 protein is CASSIGQGGYEQYF. CDR3 nucleotide sequence: TGTGCCAGTAGTATCGGACAGGGTGGCTACGAGCAGTACTTC.

In this sample, this clonotype turned up a few times. The chain recombines TRBV29-1 with TRBJ2-3; D ambiguous. This CDR3 has 10 amino acids. Per the germline V gene, CDR1 is SQVTM and CDR2 is ANQGSEA. V was cut by 7 bases and J by 3 bases, with 5 bases left in between. CDR3 DNA: TGCAGCGCCACTACAGATACGCAGTATTTT. Amino acid sequence: CSATTDTQYF.

In this sample, this clonotype turned up a few times. The chain joins TRBV7-9 to TRBJ2-7; no definite D call. This CDR3 has 15 residues. V dropped 6 bases and J dropped 5 bases, with 20 bases sitting between them. Germline assignment: CDR1 SEHNR and CDR2 FQNEAQ (reference sequence). CDR3 amino acids: CASSTPPGSNHEQYF. As DNA, the CDR3 is TGTGCCAGCAGTACACCACCGGGCTCTAATCACGAGCAGTACTTC.

This clonotype showed up many times. The CDR3 DNA follows: TGTGCCAGCGGTAGACAGGCTGGATCCTACGAGCAGTACTTC. Translating gives CASGRQAGSYEQYF. The chain combines TRBV2 with TRBJ2-7; TRBD1 might be the D (6 bases). V shed 8 bases and J shed 1 base, with 15 bases lying between them. Germline V gene sequence: CDR1 SNHLY, CDR2 FYNNEI. The CDR3 spans 14 residues. Variable domain in full (rest from reference TRBV2 and TRBJ2-7): EPEVTQTPSHQVTQMGQEVILRCVPISNHLYFYWYRQILGQKVEFLVSFYNNEISEKSEIFDDQFSVERPDGSNFTLKIRSTKLEDSAMYFCASGRQAGSYEQYFGPGTRLTVT.

This sequence joins TRBV19 and TRBJ2-7, with a tentative D call TRBD2 (5 bases). The end of the DNA fits TRBJ2-1 better, so the J call may be wrong. CDR1 LNHDA and CDR2 SQIVND come from the germline V gene (reference sequence). The CDR3 covers 15 residues. The CDR3 reads CASSIKRLAANEQFF. The CDR3 nucleotides read TGTGCCAGTAGTATAAAACGGCTAGCCGCAAATGAGCAGTTCTTC.

The CDR3 loop reads CASSESEATDEHF. CDR3 DNA sequence: TGTGCCAGCAGTGAATCGGAAGCCACGGACGAGCATTTT. V usage is TRBV2 and J usage is TRBJ1-5; D unclear. Trimming left V 2 bases short and J 14 bases short, with 16 bases between. Germline CDR1 and CDR2: SNHLY and FYNNEI. The CDR3 has 13 amino acids. The full variable domain, with the rest looked up from reference TRBV2 and TRBJ1-5, is EPEVTQTPSHQVTQMGQEVILRCVPISNHLYFYWYRQILGQKVEFLVSFYNNEISEKSEIFDDQFSVERPDGSNFTLKIRSTKLEDSAMYFCASSESEATDEHFGDGTRLSIL.

The chain has TRBV29-1 and TRBJ2-3; 7 nucleotides agree with TRBD1. The V gene's germline CDR1 is SQVTM and CDR2 ANQGSEA. The CDR3 runs to 12 residues. Unmatched junction bases numbered 1, after V lost 3 bases and J lost 4 bases. The CDR3 protein is CSVDTGADTQYF. For the CDR3, the DNA is TGCAGCGTTGATACAGGGGCAGATACGCAGTATTTT.

Many counts were recorded for this clonotype. The chain combines TRBV2 with TRBJ1-1; D perhaps matches TRBD1 (6 bases). V was trimmed by 4 bases and J by 4 bases, leaving 13 bases between them. The germline gives CDR1 SNHLY, CDR2 FYNNEI. The CDR3 sequence is 14 residues long. The CDR3, as DNA: TGTGCCAGCAGTGCACAGGGCCCCAGCACTGAAGCTTTCTTT. Translated: CASSAQGPSTEAFF.

This clonotype appeared many times. The chain links TRBV7-2 to TRBJ1-5; unclear D gene. From germline, CDR1 is SGHTA and CDR2 FQGNSA. The CDR3 runs 13 residues. Trimming removed 6 bases at V and 4 bases at J, with 10 bases between. CDR3 nucleotides: TGTGCCAGCAGTCCCGACCTAAATCAGCCCCAGCATTTT. It specifies CASSPDLNQPQHF. Full variable domain (remainder filled in from reference TRBV7-2 and TRBJ1-5): GAGVSQSPSNKVTEKGKDVELRCDPISGHTALYWYRQSLGQGLEFLIYFQGNSAPDKSGLPSDRFSAERTGGSVSTLTIQRTQQEDSAVYLCASSPDLNQPQHFGDGTRLSIL.

This clonotype has more than one count but fewer than ten. J is TRBJ2-5 and V is TRBV5-1, with TRBD1 as a possible D gene (6 bases). Germline V CDR1 and CDR2: SGHRS, YFSETQ. V dropped 5 bases and J dropped 5 bases, with 13 bases sitting between them. CDR3 size: 13 residues. CDR3 coding DNA: TGCGCCAGCAGAAGGACAGAGAGCGAGACCCAGTACTTC. It is translated as CASRRTESETQYF. Full variable domain (rest looked up from reference TRBV5-1 and TRBJ2-5): KAGVTQTPRYLIKTRGQQVTLSCSPISGHRSVSWYQQTPGQGLQFLFEYFSETQRNKGNFPGRFSGRQFSNSRSEMNVSTLELGDSALYLCASRRTESETQYFGPGTRLLVL.

The J gene is TRBJ2-7, the V gene TRBV7-2; 7 bases agree with TRBD1. The V and J ends lost 8 bases and 5 bases, in that order; junction bases with no gene match: 12. Germline CDR1 and CDR2: SGHTA and FQGNSA. The CDR3 contains 14 residues. CDR3 residues: CASSTGTGADEQYF. DNA for the CDR3: TGTGCCAGCTCAACCGGCACAGGGGCTGACGAGCAGTACTTC.

The chain links TRBV25-1 to TRBJ2-2; D not certain. Germline V gives CDR1 MGHDK, CDR2 SYGVNS. Trimming pared 11 bases from V and 6 bases from J, leaving 16 bases between. There are 13 residues in the CDR3. The CDR3 spells CAWSPAWAGELFF. CDR3 sequence (DNA): TGTGCCTGGAGCCCAGCGTGGGCCGGGGAGCTGTTTTTT.

This clonotype was counted only a few times. The V call is TRBV19, the J call TRBJ1-1; TRBD1 matches 7 bases. The V and J ends lost 5 bases and 4 bases, in that order; junction bases with no gene match: 10. This CDR3 contains 15 residues. CDR1 and CDR2 from the germline V gene are LNHDA and SQIVND (reference sequence). The CDR3 coding sequence is TGTGCCAGTAGTGAACGACAGGGTGGGAGCACTGAAGCTTTCTTT. It yields the protein CASSERQGGSTEAFF.

This clonotype was found a few times. The rearrangement uses TRBV7-9 and TRBJ1-1, with 10 positions matching TRBD1. Germline V CDR1 and CDR2: SEHNR, FQNEAQ (reference sequence). V lost 4 bases and J lost 4; bases outside the gene matches: 3. CDR3 length: 14 residues. The CDR3 sequence is CASSWDRGATEAFF. The CDR3 nucleotides read TGTGCCAGCAGCTGGGACAGGGGTGCCACTGAAGCTTTCTTT.

As for this clonotype: A much more abundant neighbour one base away suggests this may be a read error. The rearrangement joins TRBV24-1 to TRBJ1-4, with a weak D call TRBD1 (5 bases). This CDR3 contains 18 residues. Germline V gives CDR1 KGHDR, CDR2 SFDVKD. Trimming cost V 0 bases and J 8 bases, with 21 bases left between them. The chain's CDR3 is CATSDLPRQGDSWEKLFF. As DNA, the CDR3 is TGTGCCACCAGTGATTTGCCGCGTCAGGGAGATTCGTGGGAAAAACTGTTTTTT.

This clonotype has more than one count but fewer than ten. In DNA, the CDR3 is TGTGCCAGCAGTGCCAGGGCCGGGACGAGTGATGGCTACACCTTC. Translation: CASSARAGTSDGYTF. The chain has TRBV25-1 and TRBJ1-2, with a tentative D call TRBD1 (5 bases). This CDR3 is 15 amino acids long. Germline V lookup: CDR1 MGHDK, CDR2 SYGVNS. The V and J ends lost 4 bases and 6 bases respectively, with 18 bases between them.

In this sample, this clonotype turned up a few times. This chain uses TRBV7-2 with TRBJ2-7; D perhaps matches TRBD1 (5 bases). V was trimmed by 5 bases and J by 5 bases, leaving 10 bases between them. This CDR3 region has 12 residues. Germline V gene data show CDR1 as SGHTA and CDR2 as FQGNSA. This chain's CDR3 is CASSRGLHEQYF. Written as DNA, the CDR3 is TGTGCCAGCAGCAGGGGCCTCCACGAGCAGTACTTC. Combining the CDR3 with reference TRBV7-2 and TRBJ2-7 gives the whole variable domain GAGVSQSPSNKVTEKGKDVELRCDPISGHTALYWYRQSLGQGLEFLIYFQGNSAPDKSGLPSDRFSAERTGGSVSTLTIQRTQQEDSAVYLCASSRGLHEQYFGPGTRLTVT.

This clonotype was counted many times. The V call is TRBV2, the J call TRBJ1-1, with D hard to call. Germline assignment: CDR1 SNHLY and CDR2 FYNNEI. The CDR3 loop spans 15 amino acids. V was clipped by 10 bases and J by 7 bases, with 25 bases between them. CDR3 in DNA: TGTGCCACCATACGCGGGATACCCAAGATAGATGAAGCTTTCTTT. Translation: CATIRGIPKIDEAFF.